This entry lists 21 T cell receptor beta chains sequenced from one sample in a study of cytomegalovirus exposure and HLA in healthy donors (dated by TCRdb to the late 2010s). Preparation of the library involved the immunoSEQ multiplex PCR assay. A mixture of 60 forward primers for TCR Vbeta segments and 13 reverse primers for TCR Jbeta segments was used in the multiplex PCR. Imported from immuneACCESS, the table was reduced by TCRdb to in-frame sequences with V and J called. These copies leave out some clones; in studies compared against another copy, an unresolved V gene accounts for under half, and the cause of the remainder is not known. This sample holds some 200,000 clones; roughly 80% were observed only once. The ten most abundant clones make up around 0.8% of the sample. Sequencing was carried out using PBMCs. Receptors were obtained from a woman under 30 in good health and CMV-seronegative.

This chain links TRBV7-3 with TRBJ2-1, with 9 bases aligning to TRBD1. The germline V gene encodes CDR1 SGHTA and CDR2 FQGTGA. J was trimmed by 7 bases and V by 3 bases; bases with no gene match: 1. This CDR3 has 13 residues. Written as DNA, the CDR3 is TGTGCCAGCAGCTTGACAGGGGGGAATGAGCAGTTCTTC. Protein: CASSLTGGNEQFF. The full variable domain, with the rest looked up from reference TRBV7-3 and TRBJ2-1, is GAGVSQTPSNKVTEKGKYVELRCDPISGHTALYWYRQSLGQGPEFLIYFQGTGAADDSGLPNDRFFAVRPEGSVSTLKIQRTERGDSAVYLCASSLTGGNEQFFGPGTRLTVL.

The genes are TRBV9 and TRBJ1-2; D remains unclear. The CDR3 consists of 14 residues. Germline V gives CDR1 SGDLS, CDR2 YYNGEE. V shed 1 base and J shed 7 bases, with 14 bases lying between them. The CDR3 protein is CASSVSGSVVGYTF. The CDR3 DNA is TGTGCCAGCAGCGTATCTGGCAGTGTCGTTGGCTACACCTTC.

This rearrangement joins TRBV7-9 to TRBJ1-3; weak D call: TRBD1 (5 bases). Germline lookup yields CDR1 SEHNR and CDR2 FQNEAQ (reference sequence). The V end was cut by 2 bases, the J end by 4 bases, with 12 bases between. The CDR3 is made up of 15 amino acids. The CDR3 is CASSLRSGKGNTIYF. The CDR3 DNA reads as TGTGCCAGCAGCTTAAGATCAGGGAAAGGAAACACCATATATTTT.

CDR3 DNA: TGTGCCAGCAGTCCCGACTCGCTCGGGGAGCAGTTCTTC. Amino acid sequence: CASSPDSLGEQFF. V gene TRBV2 combines with J gene TRBJ2-1; D not certain. From germline, CDR1 is SNHLY and CDR2 FYNNEI. The CDR3 is 13 amino acids. The V end was cut by 5 bases, the J end by 10 bases, with 15 bases between.

The J gene is TRBJ2-7, the V gene TRBV5-1; D is perhaps TRBD2 (5 bases). CDR1 is SGHRS, CDR2 YFSETQ, per germline. The V end was cut by 0 bases, the J end by 9 bases, with 13 bases between. The CDR3 is 13 residues long. CDR3 region: CASSLGSTGMQYF. CDR3 DNA: TGCGCCAGCAGCTTGGGGTCTACGGGGATGCAGTACTTC.

In its sample, this clone was seen once. The genes are TRBV28 and TRBJ1-2; a weak D match, TRBD1 (6 bases). This CDR3 comprises 15 residues. Trimming removed 5 bases at V and 4 bases at J, with 17 bases between. The germline V gene encodes CDR1 MDHEN and CDR2 SYDVKM. The CDR3 DNA reads TGTGCCAGCAGTACCCCGGGCAGGGGCGCCTATGGCTACACCTTC. It translates to CASSTPGRGAYGYTF.

This sequence joins TRBV29-1 and TRBJ2-3; unclear D gene. Germline assignment: CDR1 SQVTM and CDR2 ANQGSEA. CDR3 length: 10 amino acids. V gave up 4 bases and J gave up 5 bases, with 4 bases separating them. CDR3 coding DNA: TGCAGCGTTGGAGGAGATACGCAGTATTTT. Translation gives CSVGGDTQYF.

This rearrangement joins TRBV7-2 to TRBJ2-7, with 7 bases fitting TRBD2. Unmatched junction bases numbered 5, after V lost 1 base and J lost 2 bases. Germline assignment: CDR1 SGHTA and CDR2 FQGNSA. The CDR3 totals 15 residues. The CDR3 loop reads CASSLGTSATYEQYF. The CDR3 region has the DNA TGTGCCAGCAGCTTAGGGACTAGTGCAACCTACGAGCAGTACTTC.

The J gene is TRBJ2-3, the V gene TRBV19; TRBD2 matches 10 bases. This CDR3 region has 17 residues. V lost 3 bases and J lost 6; bases outside the gene matches: 12. Germline CDR1 is LNHDA and CDR2 is SQIVND (reference sequence). The chain's CDR3 is CASSMPHSGGALDTQYF. In DNA form, the CDR3 reads TGTGCCAGTAGTATGCCCCACAGCGGGGGGGCCTTGGATACGCAGTATTTT.

This rearrangement joins TRBV6-6 to TRBJ1-5; no clear D. This CDR3 contains 12 residues. V lost 3 bases and J lost 6, with 6 bases in between. Germline values: CDR1 MNHNY, CDR2 SVGAGI (reference sequence). CDR3 sequence reads: CASSYESQPQHF. CDR3 coding DNA: TGTGCCAGCAGTTATGAGAGTCAGCCCCAGCATTTT.

The chain combines TRBV19 with TRBJ2-3, with 7 positions matching TRBD2. Germline CDR1 and CDR2: LNHDA and SQIVND (reference sequence). Unmatched junction bases numbered 10, after V lost 5 bases and J lost 2 bases. This CDR3 region has 16 residues. The CDR3 DNA follows: TGTGCCAGTAGTGGAGACTCCGGGAGGCACACAGATACGCAGTATTTT. This translates into CASSGDSGRHTDTQYF.

This rearrangement joins TRBV27 to TRBJ2-5; D unresolved. The end of the DNA fits TRBJ2-7 better, so the J call may be wrong. Germline loops: CDR1 MNHEY, CDR2 SMNVEV (reference sequence). The CDR3 covers 13 residues. CDR3 sequence (DNA): TGTGCCAGCAGTTTATTTAGCACCTACGAGCAGTACTTC. This encodes CASSLFSTYEQYF.

V gene TRBV7-6 combines with J gene TRBJ2-5; no firm D call. CDR1 is SGHVS, CDR2 FNYEAQ, per germline. The V end was cut by 3 bases, the J end by 1 base, with 12 bases between. CDR3 length: 15 amino acids. This CDR3 is CASSFTTRIQETQYF. In DNA form, the CDR3 reads TGTGCCAGCAGCTTCACCACAAGAATCCAAGAGACCCAGTACTTC.

This chain links TRBV11-2 with TRBJ1-3, with 9 bases aligning to TRBD1. V trimming: 5 bases; J trimming: 7 bases; junction bases outside the gene matches: 9. Germline loops: CDR1 SGHAT, CDR2 FQNNGV. The CDR3 is 15 residues long. The CDR3 sequence: CASSGRDRERNTIYF. For the CDR3, the DNA is TGTGCCAGCAGCGGCCGGGACAGGGAACGGAACACCATATATTTT.

This chain joins TRBV7-9 and TRBJ2-2, with TRBD2 identical over 7 bases. The CDR3 totals 15 residues. Germline V CDR1 and CDR2: SEHNR, FQNEAQ (reference sequence). Germline trimming cut 4 bases from V and 2 bases from J; bases unmatched to any gene: 4. The CDR3 reads CASSSPGLNTGELFF. The CDR3 bases are TGTGCCAGCAGCTCGCCGGGACTAAACACCGGGGAGCTGTTTTTT.

The chain carries TRBV12-5 and TRBJ2-7; D call uncertain. The CDR3 is 15 amino acids. Trimming shortened V by 3 bases and J by 3 bases, and 15 bases separated the two germline ends. Germline V gene data show CDR1 as LGHNT and CDR2 as FRNRAP. The chain's CDR3 is CASGLWRGTFYEQYF. DNA for the CDR3: TGTGCTAGTGGTTTATGGCGAGGAACTTTCTACGAGCAGTACTTC.

V gene TRBV5-1 combines with J gene TRBJ2-1; D is possibly TRBD2 (6 bases). Germline values: CDR1 SGHRS, CDR2 YFSETQ. The CDR3 consists of 15 residues. V was cut by 0 bases and J by 6 bases, with 13 bases left in between. CDR3 sequence: CASSLVGGTGNEQFF. The CDR3 DNA reads as TGCGCCAGCAGCTTGGTGGGGGGAACGGGCAATGAGCAGTTCTTC.

V gene TRBV18 combines with J gene TRBJ1-4; D is possibly TRBD1 (6 bases). V was clipped by 6 bases and J by 8 bases, with 22 bases between them. Germline loops: CDR1 KGHSH, CDR2 LQKENI. The CDR3 has 16 amino acids. This CDR3 reads CASSRRSGGRNEKLFF. Here the CDR3 DNA reads TGTGCCAGCTCCCGGAGGTCTGGGGGCAGGAACGAAAAACTGTTTTTT.

This clone was seen just once. The genes are TRBV29-1 and TRBJ2-2; 8 nucleotides line up with TRBD2. The CDR3 sequence is 14 residues long. Trimming cost V 4 bases and J 5 bases; bases outside gene matches: 6. Germline V CDR1 and CDR2: SQVTM, ANQGSEA. CDR3 loop: CSVVGTRGTGELFF. DNA for the CDR3: TGCAGCGTTGTTGGGACTAGGGGGACCGGGGAGCTGTTTTTT.

The V gene is TRBV27, the J gene TRBJ2-5; 7 bases line up with TRBD1. V dropped 4 bases and J dropped 1; count of bases not matched to a gene: 6. Per germline, CDR1 MNHEY and CDR2 SMNVEV (reference sequence). This CDR3 is built from 15 residues. The chain's CDR3 is CASSSSGTAQETQYF. The CDR3 coding sequence is TGTGCCAGCAGTTCCTCCGGGACAGCCCAAGAGACCCAGTACTTC.

The V call is TRBV10-3, the J call TRBJ2-5; 7 bases line up with TRBD2. The CDR3 length is 13 residues. In germline, CDR1 is ENHRY, CDR2 SYGVKD. The CDR3 here is CATRGGREETQYF. The CDR3 DNA reads TGTGCAACCCGGGGAGGGAGGGAGGAGACCCAGTACTTC.